This T cell receptor beta chain stems from a study of T cell responses to AZD1222 COVID-19 vaccine. Germline V gene sequence: CDR1 LNHDA, CDR2 SQIVND (reference sequence). The CDR3 is made up of 11 amino acids. The V gene lost 8 bases and the J gene lost 6 bases, with 8 bases spanning the gap. Assay: immunoSEQ multiplex PCR; the TCRdb copy retains only in-frame clones and omits some. The table shows roughly 100,000 clones, with over 90% occurring only once. Of note for this clone: What it binds is not known.

Study-wide points: Vaccination with two AZD1222 doses was followed by a rise in Spike-specific TCR breadth and depth. The study reported that nearly half of spike-specific TCRs target unmutated variant regions.

The sample here was peripheral blood, taken on day 0 of AZD1222 vaccination. The TCR sequence derives from an adult in good health. This chain joins TRBV19 and TRBJ1-3; no definite D call. The DNA for the CDR3 is TGTGCCAGTGGAAACTCAAACACCATATATTTT. It specifies CASGNSNTIYF.